This TCR beta chain was identified during a study of resident and recirculating memory T cells in vitiligo. Overall study: Samples were epidermis from two lesional and two nonlesional sites, plus PBMCs.

Patients had received no treatment within the previous three months. The germline CDR1 and CDR2 sequences are KGHSH and LQKENI. V shed 4 bases, J shed 8 bases, and the junction held 8 bases outside the gene matches. The CDR3 is made up of 14 amino acids. Produced via immunoSEQ multiplex PCR; TCRdb's table is partial and in-frame only. Among 40,000 to 50,000 clones listed, around nine tenths were seen once. The count of this clone is one. Its antigen remains unknown. Overall study results and limits: No single dominant TCR clone appeared; lesion clonality varied.

This chain uses TRBV18 with TRBJ2-4; 7 bases fit TRBD1. Material: blood. The TCR originated in a male donor with vitiligo. The CDR3 region is CASSQDRVPDIQYF. CDR3 coding DNA: TGTGCCAGCTCACAAGACAGGGTTCCGGACATTCAGTACTTC.